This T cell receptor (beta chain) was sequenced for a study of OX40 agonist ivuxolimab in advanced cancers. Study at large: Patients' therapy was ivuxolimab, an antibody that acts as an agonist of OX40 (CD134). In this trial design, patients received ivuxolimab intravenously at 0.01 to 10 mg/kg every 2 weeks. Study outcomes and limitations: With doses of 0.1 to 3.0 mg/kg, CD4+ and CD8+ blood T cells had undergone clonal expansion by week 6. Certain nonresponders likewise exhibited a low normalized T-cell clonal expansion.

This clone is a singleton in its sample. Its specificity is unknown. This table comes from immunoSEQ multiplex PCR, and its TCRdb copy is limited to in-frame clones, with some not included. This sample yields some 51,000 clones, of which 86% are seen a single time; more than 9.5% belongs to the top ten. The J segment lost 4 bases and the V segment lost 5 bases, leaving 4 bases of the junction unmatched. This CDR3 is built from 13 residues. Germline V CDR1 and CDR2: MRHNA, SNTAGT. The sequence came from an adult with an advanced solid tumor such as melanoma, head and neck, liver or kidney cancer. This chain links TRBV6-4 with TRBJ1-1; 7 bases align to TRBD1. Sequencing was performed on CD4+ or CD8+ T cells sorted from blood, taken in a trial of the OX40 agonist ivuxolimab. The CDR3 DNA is TGTGCCAGCAGTATCCACAGGGGCACTGAAGCTTTCTTT. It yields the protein CASSIHRGTEAFF.